Presented here are 19 T cell receptor beta chains from one specimen sequenced in a study of cytomegalovirus exposure and HLA in healthy donors. The study ran its PCR with 60 Vbeta and 13 Jbeta primers. TCRdb keeps only in-frame clones here, not all; method: immunoSEQ multiplex PCR. The sample carries 100,000 to 150,000 clones, 81% recorded once. The sequencing input was PBMCs. These receptors were collected from a man between 18 and 29 years old in good health and CMV-seropositive.

The table lists this clone with a count of one. The chain couples TRBV27 to TRBJ2-5, with 9 nucleotides matching TRBD1. The end of the DNA fits TRBJ2-7 better, so the J call may be wrong. CDR3 length equals 13 residues. Germline lookup yields CDR1 MNHEY and CDR2 SMNVEV (reference sequence). As DNA, the CDR3 is TGTGCCAGCAGTTTATCGACAGGGGGCGAGCAGTACTTC. Protein sequence: CASSLSTGGEQYF.

The chain links TRBV19 to TRBJ1-6; maybe TRBD1 (5 bases). The CDR3 spans 15 residues. Germline V CDR1 and CDR2: LNHDA, SQIVND (reference sequence). V shed 4 bases and J shed 6 bases, with 13 bases lying between them. CDR3 bases: TGTGCCAGTAGTACTGAAGGGGCCGCTAATTCACCCCTCCACTTT. The encoded protein is CASSTEGAANSPLHF.

This rearrangement joins TRBV2 to TRBJ1-2, with 8 bases aligning to TRBD1. V lost 5 bases to trimming and J lost 6 bases; unmatched junction nucleotides: 8. CDR3 size: 14 residues. CDR1 is SNHLY, CDR2 FYNNEI, per germline. CDR3 sequence (DNA): TGTGCCAGCAGTTTCTCACCGGACAGGGATGGCTACACCTTC. Its translation: CASSFSPDRDGYTF.

The chain recombines TRBV18 with TRBJ2-1, with TRBD2 as a possible D gene (6 bases). Trimming left V 3 bases short and J 9 bases short, with 12 bases between. Germline CDR1 is KGHSH and CDR2 is LQKENI. This CDR3 has 13 residues. CDR3 sequence reads: CASSPSGGIEQFF. Written as DNA, the CDR3 is TGTGCCAGCTCACCTTCTGGGGGGATTGAGCAGTTCTTC.

The rearrangement uses TRBV18 and TRBJ2-2; D gene ambiguous. This CDR3 region has 14 residues. In germline, CDR1 is KGHSH, CDR2 LQKENI. V was cut by 6 bases and J by 1 base, with 9 bases left in between. The CDR3 DNA follows: TGTGCCAGCTCCCAGGAACGGAACACCGGGGAGCTGTTTTTT. Amino acids: CASSQERNTGELFF.

This sequence joins TRBV6-6 and TRBJ1-4; 11 nucleotides align to TRBD1. Trimming cost V 4 bases and J 7 bases; bases outside gene matches: 2. This CDR3 comprises 14 residues. Germline values: CDR1 MNHNY, CDR2 SVGAGI (reference sequence). Written as DNA, the CDR3 is TGTGCCAGCAGTTCCGGGACAGGGGGTGAAAAACTGTTTTTT. Translated: CASSSGTGGEKLFF.

This chain links TRBV4-3 with TRBJ1-2; TRBD1 might be the D (5 bases). The CDR3 length is 17 residues. The V gene lost 4 bases and the J gene lost 0 bases, with 18 bases spanning the gap. Germline V gives CDR1 LGHNA, CDR2 YSLEER. CDR3 sequence: CASSPRLQGTANYGYTF. The DNA for the CDR3 is TGCGCCAGCAGCCCAAGGCTCCAGGGAACCGCTAACTATGGCTACACCTTC.

The chain carries TRBV5-1 and TRBJ1-5; TRBD1 is a possible D gene (5 bases). The germline V gene has CDR1 SGHRS and CDR2 YFSETQ. The CDR3 covers 16 residues. V was cut by 4 bases and J by 5 bases, with 19 bases left in between. Here the CDR3 DNA reads TGCGCCAGCAGCCGTTCGACAGCGGGAAGCCATCAGCCCCAGCATTTT. Translation: CASSRSTAGSHQPQHF.

V usage is TRBV5-6 and J usage is TRBJ2-3, with D tentatively TRBD1 (5 bases). The CDR3 spans 11 residues. Germline loops: CDR1 SGHDT, CDR2 YYEEEE. Between the trimmed V and J ends, which lost 4 bases and 5 bases, there was a span of 5 bases. CDR3 amino acids: CASSQGDTQYF. CDR3 bases: TGTGCCAGCAGCCAGGGAGATACGCAGTATTTT. Complete variable domain (other parts from reference TRBV5-6 and TRBJ2-3): DAGVTQSPTHLIKTRGQQVTLRCSPKSGHDTVSWYQQALGQGPQFIFQYYEEEERQRGNFPDRFSGHQFPNYSSELNVNALLLGDSALYLCASSQGDTQYFGPGTRLTVL.

The chain employs TRBV11-2 and TRBJ1-5; D possibly corresponds to TRBD1 (6 bases). This CDR3 has 15 residues. Germline V gene sequence: CDR1 SGHAT, CDR2 FQNNGV. With 1 base removed from V and 2 bases from J, the gap between germline ends came to 9 bases. CDR3 nucleotides: TGTGCCAGCAGCTTAGGGGCAGGGGGCAATCAGCCCCAGCATTTT. It codes for CASSLGAGGNQPQHF.

This sequence joins TRBV9 and TRBJ2-1; perhaps TRBD2 as D (5 bases). Trimming cost V 3 bases and J 7 bases, with 11 bases left between them. CDR1 and CDR2 (germline): SGDLS, YYNGEE. This CDR3 has 13 residues. CDR3 in DNA: TGTGCCAGCAGCGACCAACTAGAAAATGAGCAGTTCTTC. Translation: CASSDQLENEQFF.

The J gene is TRBJ2-7, the V gene TRBV5-6; 7 bases line up with TRBD2. Trimming took 5 bases from V and 2 from J; bases not matched to a gene: 10. Germline V gives CDR1 SGHDT, CDR2 YYEEEE. The CDR3 is 15 amino acids. The chain's CDR3 is CASRSEAGNPYEQYF. The CDR3 region has the DNA TGTGCCAGCAGGTCTGAAGCGGGGAACCCCTACGAGCAGTACTTC.

A single count supports this clone. Since no conserved phenylalanine or tryptophan closes the CDR3, a read error is the likely cause. This chain connects TRBV6-5 to TRBJ2-7, with TRBD1 matching 7 bases. The trim removed 6 bases at V and 2 bases at J, leaving 7 bases unmatched. Germline loops: CDR1 MNHEY, CDR2 SVGAGI. The CDR3 sequence is 14 residues long. As DNA, the CDR3 is TGTGCCAGCAGACGCATGGACAGGACCTACGAGCAGTACTCC. This gives the protein CASRRMDRTYEQYS.

The CDR3 DNA reads TGTGCTAGTGGCGGGGTCTCCCGGGGGGATACGCAGTATTTT. Amino acid sequence: CASGGVSRGDTQYF. This chain connects TRBV12-5 to TRBJ2-3; possibly TRBD2 for D (6 bases). The CDR3 extends over 14 amino acids. The germline V gene has CDR1 LGHNT and CDR2 FRNRAP. V was cut by 6 bases and J by 6 bases, with 16 bases left in between.

The gene calls are TRBV7-2 and TRBJ2-4; D is perhaps TRBD2 (6 bases). Trimming removed 5 bases from V and 1 base from J, with 15 bases in between. Germline CDR1 reads SGHTA; CDR2 reads FQGNSA. This CDR3 is built from 16 residues. This chain's CDR3 is CASSLRTGAAKNIQYF. The CDR3 bases are TGTGCCAGCAGCCTCCGGACGGGAGCGGCCAAAAACATTCAGTACTTC.

The chain carries TRBV18 and TRBJ1-5; the D gene is possibly TRBD1 (6 bases). This CDR3 has 16 residues. V was shortened by 2 bases and J by 0 bases, with 11 bases between the two germline ends. From germline, CDR1 is KGHSH and CDR2 LQKENI. CDR3 coding DNA: TGTGCCAGCTCACCAGAACAGGGTAATAGCAATCAGCCCCAGCATTTT. Translating it yields CASSPEQGNSNQPQHF. The variable domain in full, completed from reference TRBV18 and TRBJ1-5, reads NAGVMQNPRHLVRRRGQEARLRCSPMKGHSHVYWYRQLPEEGLKFMVYLQKENIIDESGMPKERFSAEFPKEGPSILRIQQVVRGDSAAYFCASSPEQGNSNQPQHFGDGTRLSIL.

The chain is built from TRBV4-2 and TRBJ1-4, with D perhaps matching TRBD1 (5 bases). Germline V gene data show CDR1 as LGHNA and CDR2 as YNFKEQ. CDR3 length: 14 residues. Trimming took 3 bases from V and 10 from J, leaving 15 bases between them. As DNA, the CDR3 is TGTGCCAGCAGCCAGGATCGCTGGGGGGGAAAACTGTTTTTT. Its protein product is CASSQDRWGGKLFF.

The chain employs TRBV7-2 and TRBJ2-7; 9 bases match TRBD1. Germline lookup yields CDR1 SGHTA and CDR2 FQGNSA. The CDR3 contains 16 residues. J was trimmed by 3 bases and V by 1 base; bases with no gene match: 7. The CDR3: CASSLVGTGQGYEQYF. CDR3 coding DNA: TGTGCCAGCAGCTTAGTTGGCACGGGACAGGGCTACGAGCAGTACTTC.

The chain couples TRBV18 to TRBJ1-6, with D possibly TRBD1 on 5 matching bases. This CDR3 spans 15 amino acids. Trimming removed 6 bases at V and 7 bases at J, with 16 bases between. The germline gives CDR1 KGHSH, CDR2 LQKENI. This CDR3 is CASSPGGGMNSPLHF. CDR3 bases: TGTGCCAGCTCCCCCGGGGGGGGGATGAATTCACCCCTCCACTTT.